Only a few counts were recorded for the clone carrying this T cell receptor beta chain. Its target is not known. This sample is part of a study of human T cells and chemical hapten exposure. Turning to the study itself: Patients having alopecia areata, totalis or universalis were mostly female.

Original data processing: Individual samples carried between roughly 23,224 and 690,600 TCRs, with 95,638 as the median. TCRdb used MiXCR to reprocess the RACE reads, holding one entry per CDR3 protein. TCRdb assigned the V and J calls; the authors' analysis was not used. The sample lists over 150,000 distinct CDR3 sequences, approximately 30% occurring once. The CDR3 runs 16 residues. The ends lost 5 bases at V and 5 bases at J; junction bases unmatched: 8. The V gene's germline CDR1 is MNHEY and CDR2 SMNVEV (reference sequence). Documented time point: patch test 3, about 24 weeks after DPC sensitization. Treatment reported: therapeutic diphenylcyclopropenone sensitization with weekly scalp DPC. Prior to application of each patch test, blood was drawn. Study findings and constraints: Unchanged with DPC sensitization were TCRs above 1 in 1000 frequency.

The receptor was derived from a woman aged 18-30 years with alopecia areata. Some clones in this sample may be carry-over from other donors' samples. The V call is TRBV27, the J call TRBJ2-5, with TRBD2 matching 13 bases. Sequencing used whole blood, obtained in connection with sensitization to the hapten diphenylcyclopropenone (DPC). CDR3 sequence: CASSRWTSGSSETQYF. The CDR3 DNA reads TGTGCCAGCAGTCGCTGGACTAGCGGGAGTTCGGAGACCCAGTACTTC.